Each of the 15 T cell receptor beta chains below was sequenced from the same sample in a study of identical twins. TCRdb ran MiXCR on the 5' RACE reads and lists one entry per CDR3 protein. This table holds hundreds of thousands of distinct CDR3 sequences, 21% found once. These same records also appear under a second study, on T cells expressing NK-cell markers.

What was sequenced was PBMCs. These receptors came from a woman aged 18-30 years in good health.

The CDR3 nucleotides read TGTGCCAGCTATTTCAGCGGGGGGGCCCGGAATGAGCAGTTCTTC. Protein product: CASYFSGGARNEQFF. V and J are TRBV7-9 and TRBJ2-1; 10 bases match TRBD2. This CDR3 is built from 15 residues. V lost 8 bases and J lost 7; bases outside the gene matches: 11. CDR1 and CDR2 from the germline V gene are SEHNR and FQNEAQ (reference sequence).

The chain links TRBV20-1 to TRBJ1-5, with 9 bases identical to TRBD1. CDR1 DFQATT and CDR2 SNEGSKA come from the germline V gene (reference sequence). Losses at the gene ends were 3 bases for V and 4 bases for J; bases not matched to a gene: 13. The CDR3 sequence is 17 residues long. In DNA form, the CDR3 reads TGCAGTGCTAGTAGCCCGGGACAGGGAGGTAGGAATCAGCCCCAGCATTTT. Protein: CSASSPGQGGRNQPQHF.

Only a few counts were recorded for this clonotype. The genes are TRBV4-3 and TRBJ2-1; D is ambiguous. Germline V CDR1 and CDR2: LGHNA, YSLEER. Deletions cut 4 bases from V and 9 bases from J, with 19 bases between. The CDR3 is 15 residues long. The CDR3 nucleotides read TGCGCCAGCAGCCTCACATTAGGAGCGCGGATTGAGCAGTTCTTC. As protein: CASSLTLGARIEQFF.

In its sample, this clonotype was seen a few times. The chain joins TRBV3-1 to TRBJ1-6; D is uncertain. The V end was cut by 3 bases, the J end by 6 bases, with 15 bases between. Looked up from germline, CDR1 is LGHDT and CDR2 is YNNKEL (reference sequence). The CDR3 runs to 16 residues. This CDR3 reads CASSQRASASNSPLHF. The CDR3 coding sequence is TGTGCCAGCAGCCAGCGGGCTTCGGCGAGTAATTCACCCCTCCACTTT.

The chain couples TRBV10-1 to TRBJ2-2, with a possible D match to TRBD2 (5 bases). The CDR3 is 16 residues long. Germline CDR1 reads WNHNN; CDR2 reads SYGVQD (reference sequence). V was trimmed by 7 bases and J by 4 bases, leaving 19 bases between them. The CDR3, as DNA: TGCGCCAGCACCCCTTATTATAACCGGGGCACCGGGGAGCTGTTTTTT. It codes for CASTPYYNRGTGELFF.

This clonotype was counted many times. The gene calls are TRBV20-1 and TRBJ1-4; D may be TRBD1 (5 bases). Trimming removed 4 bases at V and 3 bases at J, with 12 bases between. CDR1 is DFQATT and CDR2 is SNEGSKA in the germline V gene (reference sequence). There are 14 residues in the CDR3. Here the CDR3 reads CSATGNIANEKLFF. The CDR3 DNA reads TGCAGTGCTACAGGGAACATAGCTAATGAAAAACTGTTTTTT.

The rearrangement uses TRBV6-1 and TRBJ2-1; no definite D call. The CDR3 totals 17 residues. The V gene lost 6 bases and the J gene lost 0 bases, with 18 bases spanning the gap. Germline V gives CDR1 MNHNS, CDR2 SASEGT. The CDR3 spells CASSPPPFASSYNEQFF. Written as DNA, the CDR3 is TGTGCCAGCAGCCCTCCCCCTTTCGCGAGCTCCTACAATGAGCAGTTCTTC.

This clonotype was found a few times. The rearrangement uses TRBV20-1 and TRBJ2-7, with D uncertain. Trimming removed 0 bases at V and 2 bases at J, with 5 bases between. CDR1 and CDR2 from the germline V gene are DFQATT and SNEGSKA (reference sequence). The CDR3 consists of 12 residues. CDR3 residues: CSAREGPYEQYF. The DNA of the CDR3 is TGCAGTGCTAGAGAGGGCCCCTACGAGCAGTACTTC.

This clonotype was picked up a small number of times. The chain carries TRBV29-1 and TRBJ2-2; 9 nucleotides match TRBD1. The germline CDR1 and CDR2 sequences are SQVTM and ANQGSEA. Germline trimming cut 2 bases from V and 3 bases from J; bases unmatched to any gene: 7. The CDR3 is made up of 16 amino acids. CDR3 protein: CSVETRDRAHTGELFF. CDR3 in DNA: TGCAGCGTTGAAACACGGGACAGGGCTCACACCGGGGAGCTGTTTTTT.

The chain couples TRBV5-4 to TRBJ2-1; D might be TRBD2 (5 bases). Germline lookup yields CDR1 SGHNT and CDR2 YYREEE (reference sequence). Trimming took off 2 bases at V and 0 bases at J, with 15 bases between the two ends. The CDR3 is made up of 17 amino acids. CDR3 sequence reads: CASSFYSGGRSYNEQFF. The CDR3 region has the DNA TGTGCCAGCAGCTTTTATTCCGGCGGGCGCTCCTACAATGAGCAGTTCTTC.

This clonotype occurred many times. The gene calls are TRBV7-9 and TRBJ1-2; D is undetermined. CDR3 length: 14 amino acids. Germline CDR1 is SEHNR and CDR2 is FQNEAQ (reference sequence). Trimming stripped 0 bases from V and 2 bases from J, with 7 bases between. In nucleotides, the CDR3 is TGTGCCAGCAGCTTAGCGACCGAGAACTATGGCTACACCTTC. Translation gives CASSLATENYGYTF.

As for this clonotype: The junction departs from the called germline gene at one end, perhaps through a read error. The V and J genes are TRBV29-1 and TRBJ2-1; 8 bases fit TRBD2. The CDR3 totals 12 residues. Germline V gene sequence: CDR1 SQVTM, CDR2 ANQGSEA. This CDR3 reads CSVAGLVNGQFF. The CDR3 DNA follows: TGCAGCGTTGCGGGACTAGTGAATGGGCAGTTCTTC.

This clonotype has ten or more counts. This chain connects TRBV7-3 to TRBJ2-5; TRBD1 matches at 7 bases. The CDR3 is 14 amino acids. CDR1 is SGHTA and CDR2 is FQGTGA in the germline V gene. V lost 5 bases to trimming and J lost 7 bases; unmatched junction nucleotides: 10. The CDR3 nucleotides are TGTGCCAGCAGCCCACTGACAGGGTCAGGGACCCAGTACTTC. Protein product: CASSPLTGSGTQYF.

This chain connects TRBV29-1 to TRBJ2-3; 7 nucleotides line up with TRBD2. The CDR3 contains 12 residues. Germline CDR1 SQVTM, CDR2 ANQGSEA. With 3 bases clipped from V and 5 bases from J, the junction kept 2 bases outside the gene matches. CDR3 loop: CSVDRGEDTQYF. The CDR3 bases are TGCAGCGTTGACCGGGGGGAAGATACGCAGTATTTT.

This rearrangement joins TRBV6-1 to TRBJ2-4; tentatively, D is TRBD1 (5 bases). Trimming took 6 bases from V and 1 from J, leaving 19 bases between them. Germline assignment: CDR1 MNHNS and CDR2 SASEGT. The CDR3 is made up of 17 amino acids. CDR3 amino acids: CASRPPMGLAAKNIQYF. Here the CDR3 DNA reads TGTGCCAGCAGGCCCCCGATGGGGCTCGCGGCCAAAAACATTCAGTACTTC.